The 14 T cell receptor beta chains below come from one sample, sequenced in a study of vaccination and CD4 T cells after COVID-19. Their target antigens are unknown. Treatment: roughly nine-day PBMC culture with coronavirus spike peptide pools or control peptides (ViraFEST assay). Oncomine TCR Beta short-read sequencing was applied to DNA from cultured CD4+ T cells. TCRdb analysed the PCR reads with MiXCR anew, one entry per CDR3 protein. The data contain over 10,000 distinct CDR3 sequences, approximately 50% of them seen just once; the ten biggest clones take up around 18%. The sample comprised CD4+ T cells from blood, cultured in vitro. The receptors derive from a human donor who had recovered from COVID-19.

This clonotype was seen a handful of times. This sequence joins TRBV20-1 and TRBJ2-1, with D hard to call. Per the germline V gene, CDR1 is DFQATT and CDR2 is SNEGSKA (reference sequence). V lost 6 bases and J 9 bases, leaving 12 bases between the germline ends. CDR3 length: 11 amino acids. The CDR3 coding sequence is TGCAGTGCCAGCCTTGTGCCTGAGCAGTTCTTC. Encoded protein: CSASLVPEQFF.

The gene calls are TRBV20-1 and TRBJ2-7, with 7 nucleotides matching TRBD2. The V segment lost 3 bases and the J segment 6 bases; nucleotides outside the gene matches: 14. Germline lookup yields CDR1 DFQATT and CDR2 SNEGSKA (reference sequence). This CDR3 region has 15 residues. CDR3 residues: CSASLAGVGRVEQYF. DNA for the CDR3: TGCAGTGCTAGTTTGGCGGGAGTAGGAAGGGTCGAGCAGTACTTC.

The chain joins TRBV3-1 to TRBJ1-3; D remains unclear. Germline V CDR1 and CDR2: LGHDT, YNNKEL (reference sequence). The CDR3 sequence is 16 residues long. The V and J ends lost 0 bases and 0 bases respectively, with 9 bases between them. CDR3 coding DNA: TGTGCCAGCAGCCAAGATACGGGATACTCTGGAAACACCATATATTTT. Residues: CASSQDTGYSGNTIYF.

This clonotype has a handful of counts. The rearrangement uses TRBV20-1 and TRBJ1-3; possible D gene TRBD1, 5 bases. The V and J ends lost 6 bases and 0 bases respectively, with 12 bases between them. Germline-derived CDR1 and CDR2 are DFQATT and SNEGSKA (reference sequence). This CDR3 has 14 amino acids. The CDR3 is CSAAAGTSGNTIYF. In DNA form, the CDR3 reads TGCAGTGCCGCTGCCGGGACCTCTGGAAACACCATATATTTT.

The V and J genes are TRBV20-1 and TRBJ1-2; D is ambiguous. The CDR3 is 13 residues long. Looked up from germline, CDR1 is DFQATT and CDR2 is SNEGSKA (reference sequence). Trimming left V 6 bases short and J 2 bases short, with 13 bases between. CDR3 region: CSATQLENYGYTF. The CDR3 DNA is TGCAGTGCAACACAACTCGAAAACTATGGCTACACCTTC.

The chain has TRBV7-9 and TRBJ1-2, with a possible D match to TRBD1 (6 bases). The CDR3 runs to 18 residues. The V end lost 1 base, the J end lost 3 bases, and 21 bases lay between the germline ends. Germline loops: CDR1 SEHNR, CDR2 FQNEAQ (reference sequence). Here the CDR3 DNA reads TGTGCCAGCAGCTTAGAACAGGCAGGGGAGTGGAGAGACTATGGCTACACCTTC. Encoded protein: CASSLEQAGEWRDYGYTF. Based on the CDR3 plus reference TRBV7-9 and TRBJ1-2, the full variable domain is DTGVSQNPRHKITKRGQNVTFRCDPISEHNRLYWYRQTLGQGPEFLTYFQNEAQLEKSRLLSDRFSAERPKGSFSTLEIQRTEQGDSAMYLCASSLEQAGEWRDYGYTFGSGTRLTVV.

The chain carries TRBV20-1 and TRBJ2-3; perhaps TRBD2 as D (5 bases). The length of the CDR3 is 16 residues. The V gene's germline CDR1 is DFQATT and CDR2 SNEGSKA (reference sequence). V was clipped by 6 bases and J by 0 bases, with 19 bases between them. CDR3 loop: CSATRPRGHSTDTQYF. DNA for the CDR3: TGCAGTGCGACACGACCCCGGGGTCATAGCACAGATACGCAGTATTTT.

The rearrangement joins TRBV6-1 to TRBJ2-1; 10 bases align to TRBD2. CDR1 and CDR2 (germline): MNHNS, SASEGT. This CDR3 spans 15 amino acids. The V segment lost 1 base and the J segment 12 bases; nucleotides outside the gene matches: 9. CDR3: CASSEEAGGISGQFF. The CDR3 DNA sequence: TGTGCCAGCAGTGAAGAAGCGGGAGGGATTTCGGGGCAGTTCTTC.

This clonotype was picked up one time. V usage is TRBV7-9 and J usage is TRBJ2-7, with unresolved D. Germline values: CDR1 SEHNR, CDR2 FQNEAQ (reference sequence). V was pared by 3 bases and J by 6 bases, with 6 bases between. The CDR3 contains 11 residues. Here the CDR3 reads CASSFFGEQYF. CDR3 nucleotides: TGTGCCAGCAGCTTTTTCGGCGAGCAGTACTTC.

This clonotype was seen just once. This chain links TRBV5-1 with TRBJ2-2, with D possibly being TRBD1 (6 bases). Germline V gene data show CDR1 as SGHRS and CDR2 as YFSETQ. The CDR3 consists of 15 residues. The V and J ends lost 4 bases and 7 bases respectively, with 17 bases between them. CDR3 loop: CASSPDGWGHGELFF. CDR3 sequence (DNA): TGCGCCAGCAGCCCGGACGGGTGGGGACACGGGGAGCTGTTTTTT.

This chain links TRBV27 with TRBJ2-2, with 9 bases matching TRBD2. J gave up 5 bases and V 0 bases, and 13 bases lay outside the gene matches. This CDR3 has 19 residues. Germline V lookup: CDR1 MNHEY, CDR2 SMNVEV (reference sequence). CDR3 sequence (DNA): TGTGCCAGCAGTTTATCCCCGGGACTAGCCCAGAGACGGACCGGGGAGCTGTTTTTT. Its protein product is CASSLSPGLAQRRTGELFF.

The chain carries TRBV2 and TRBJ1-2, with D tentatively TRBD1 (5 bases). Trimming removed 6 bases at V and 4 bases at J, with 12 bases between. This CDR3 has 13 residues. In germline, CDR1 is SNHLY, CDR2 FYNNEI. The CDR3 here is CASSRTRLYGYTF. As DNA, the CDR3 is TGTGCCAGCAGCCGGACAAGACTCTATGGCTACACCTTC.

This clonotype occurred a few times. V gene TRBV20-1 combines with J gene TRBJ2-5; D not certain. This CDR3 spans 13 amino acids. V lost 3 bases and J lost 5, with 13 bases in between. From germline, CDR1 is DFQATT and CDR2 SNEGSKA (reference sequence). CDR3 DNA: TGCAGTGCTAGCAACACCCCCCGGGAGACCCAGTACTTC. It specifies CSASNTPRETQYF.

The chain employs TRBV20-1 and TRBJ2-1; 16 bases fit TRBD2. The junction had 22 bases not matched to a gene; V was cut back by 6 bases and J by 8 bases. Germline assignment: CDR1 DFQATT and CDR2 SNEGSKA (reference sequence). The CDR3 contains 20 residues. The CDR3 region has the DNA TGCAGTGCCACCAATCTTTGGTGGGGGACTAGCGGGAGGGGGGGAGATGAGCAGTTCTTC. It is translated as CSATNLWWGTSGRGGDEQFF.